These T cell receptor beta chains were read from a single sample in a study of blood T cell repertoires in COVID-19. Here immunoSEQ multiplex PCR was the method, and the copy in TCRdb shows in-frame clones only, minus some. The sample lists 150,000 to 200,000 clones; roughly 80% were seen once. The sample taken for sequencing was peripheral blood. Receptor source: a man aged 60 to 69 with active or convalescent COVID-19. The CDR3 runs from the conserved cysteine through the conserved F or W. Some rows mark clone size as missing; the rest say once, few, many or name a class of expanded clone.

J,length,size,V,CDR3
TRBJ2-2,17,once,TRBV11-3,CASSLVGGRAAVGELFF
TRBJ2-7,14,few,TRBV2,CASSETRQGLEQYF
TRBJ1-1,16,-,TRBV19,CASSIGRDPRGTEAFF
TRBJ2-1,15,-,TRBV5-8,CASSSDWGPENEQFF
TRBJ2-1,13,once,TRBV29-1,CSVLGGREGEQFF
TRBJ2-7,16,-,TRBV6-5,CASSYPDRAYHYEQYF
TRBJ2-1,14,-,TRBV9,CASSYGQVANEQFF
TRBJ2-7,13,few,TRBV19,CASSIGTGREQYF
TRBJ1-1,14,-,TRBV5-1,CASSRQYKNTEAFF
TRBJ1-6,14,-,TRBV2,CASMGTPNNSPLHF
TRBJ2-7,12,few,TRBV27,CASSGGNHEQYF
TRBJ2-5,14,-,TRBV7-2,CASSPPSSRETQYF
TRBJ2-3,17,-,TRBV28,CASSSTPPGVGTDTQYF
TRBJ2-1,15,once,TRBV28,CASSSPVGIFGEQFF
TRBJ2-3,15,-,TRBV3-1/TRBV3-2,CASSPRGKRGDTQYF
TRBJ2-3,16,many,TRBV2,CASSEAGLAGESPQYF
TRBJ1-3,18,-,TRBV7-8,CASSLRGEWGRQGNTIYF
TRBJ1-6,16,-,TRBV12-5,CASGFTGESYNSPLHF
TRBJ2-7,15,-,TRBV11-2,CASSAGTLVEYEQYF
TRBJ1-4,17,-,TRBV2,CASRKGQGKATNEKLFF
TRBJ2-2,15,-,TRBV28,CASSRSRGISGELFF
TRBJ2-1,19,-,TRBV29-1,CSVEMSLAGPLLGYNEQFF
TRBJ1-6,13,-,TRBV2,CASRTDNLRALHF
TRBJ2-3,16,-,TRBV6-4,CASTTGGGWITDTQYF
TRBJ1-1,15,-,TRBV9,CASSVDRTGSTEAFF
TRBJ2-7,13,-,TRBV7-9,CATDTSGQYEQYF
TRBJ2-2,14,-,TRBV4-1,CASSQDRGSGELFF
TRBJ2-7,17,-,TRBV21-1,CASSWGRGALPTYEQYF
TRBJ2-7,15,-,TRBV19,CASSLSGTGSYEQYF
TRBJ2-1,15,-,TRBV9,CASSVELAGYNEQFF
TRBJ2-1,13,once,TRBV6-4,CASSFSEGDEQFF
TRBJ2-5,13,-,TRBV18,CASRSGTQETQYF
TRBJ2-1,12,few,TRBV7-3,CASSLDFNEQFF
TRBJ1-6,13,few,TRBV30,CAFLGTGGSPLHF
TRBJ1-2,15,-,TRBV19,CASSVDRVRDYGYTF
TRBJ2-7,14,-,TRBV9,CASSVGRGPGEQYF
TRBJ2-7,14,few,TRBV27,CASSSAGGTHEQYF
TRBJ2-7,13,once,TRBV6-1,CASSERDRGEQYF
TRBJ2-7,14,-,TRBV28,CASSSLAVSYEQYF
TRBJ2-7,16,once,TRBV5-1,CASSLGTSGILYEQYF
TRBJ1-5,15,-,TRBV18,CASSRGTGTHQPQHF
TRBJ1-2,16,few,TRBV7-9,CASSLGGAEANYGYTF
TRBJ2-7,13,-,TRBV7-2,CASSSRLFYEQYF
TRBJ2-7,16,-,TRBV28,CASSLPVSGVSYEQYF
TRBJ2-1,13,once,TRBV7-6,CASSLARVSEQFF